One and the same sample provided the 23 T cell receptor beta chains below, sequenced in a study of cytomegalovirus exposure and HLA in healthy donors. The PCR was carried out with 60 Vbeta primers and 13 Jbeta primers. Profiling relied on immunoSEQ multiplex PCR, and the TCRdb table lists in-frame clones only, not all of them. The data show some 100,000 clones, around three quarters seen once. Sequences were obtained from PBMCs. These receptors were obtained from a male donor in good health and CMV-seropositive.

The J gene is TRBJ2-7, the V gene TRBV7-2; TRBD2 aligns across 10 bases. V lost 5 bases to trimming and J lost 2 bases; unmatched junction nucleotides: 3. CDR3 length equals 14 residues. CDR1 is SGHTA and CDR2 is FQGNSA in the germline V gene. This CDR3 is CASSRTSGAYEQYF. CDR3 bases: TGTGCCAGCAGCAGGACTAGCGGAGCCTACGAGCAGTACTTC.

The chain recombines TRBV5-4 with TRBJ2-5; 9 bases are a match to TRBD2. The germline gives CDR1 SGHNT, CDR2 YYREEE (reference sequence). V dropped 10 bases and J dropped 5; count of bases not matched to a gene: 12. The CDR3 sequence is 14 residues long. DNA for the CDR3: TGTGCCTTCTCGAGCGGGGGGCTAAGGGAGACCCAGTACTTC. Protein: CAFSSGGLRETQYF.

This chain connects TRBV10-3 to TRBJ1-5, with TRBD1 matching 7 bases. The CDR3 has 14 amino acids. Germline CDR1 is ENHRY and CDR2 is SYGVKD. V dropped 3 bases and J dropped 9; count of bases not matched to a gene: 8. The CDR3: CAISDEMTGSPQHF. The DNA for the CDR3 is TGTGCCATCAGTGACGAGATGACAGGGTCGCCCCAGCATTTT.

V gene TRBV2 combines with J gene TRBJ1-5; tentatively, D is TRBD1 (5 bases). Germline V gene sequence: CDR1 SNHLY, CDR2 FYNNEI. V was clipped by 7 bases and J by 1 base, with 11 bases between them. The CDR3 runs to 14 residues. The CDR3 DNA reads TGTGCCAGCAACGGACATTTCAGCAATCAGCCCCAGCATTTT. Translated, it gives CASNGHFSNQPQHF.

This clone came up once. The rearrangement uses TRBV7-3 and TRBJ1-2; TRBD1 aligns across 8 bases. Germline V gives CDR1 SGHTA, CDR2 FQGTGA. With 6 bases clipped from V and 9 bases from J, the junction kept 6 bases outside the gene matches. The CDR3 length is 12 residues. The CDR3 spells CASSPDRERYTF. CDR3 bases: TGTGCCAGCAGTCCGGACAGGGAGCGCTACACCTTC.

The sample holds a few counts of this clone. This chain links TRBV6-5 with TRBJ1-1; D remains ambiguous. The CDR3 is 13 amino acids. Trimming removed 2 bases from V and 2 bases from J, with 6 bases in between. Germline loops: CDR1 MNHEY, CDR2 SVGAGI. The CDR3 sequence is CASSYAGNTEAFF. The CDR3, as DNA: TGTGCCAGCAGTTACGCGGGCAACACTGAAGCTTTCTTT.

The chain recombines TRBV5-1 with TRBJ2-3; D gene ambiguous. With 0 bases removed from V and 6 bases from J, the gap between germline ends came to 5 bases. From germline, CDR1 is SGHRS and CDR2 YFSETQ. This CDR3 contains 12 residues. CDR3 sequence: CASSLVQDTQYF. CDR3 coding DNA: TGCGCCAGCAGCTTGGTCCAGGATACGCAGTATTTT.

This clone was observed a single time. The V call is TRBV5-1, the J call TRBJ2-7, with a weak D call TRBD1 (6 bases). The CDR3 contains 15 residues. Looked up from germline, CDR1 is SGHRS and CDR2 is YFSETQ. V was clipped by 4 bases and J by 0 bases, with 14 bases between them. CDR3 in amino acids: CASSRRLDSSYEQYF. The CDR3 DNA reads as TGCGCCAGCAGCCGGAGGTTGGACAGCTCCTACGAGCAGTACTTC.

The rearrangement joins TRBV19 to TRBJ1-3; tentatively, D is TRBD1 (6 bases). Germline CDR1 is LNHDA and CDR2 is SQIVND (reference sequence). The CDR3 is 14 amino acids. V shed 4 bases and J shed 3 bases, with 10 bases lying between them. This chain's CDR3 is CASSTTGFGNTIYF. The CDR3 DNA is TGTGCCAGTAGTACCACAGGGTTTGGAAACACCATATATTTT.

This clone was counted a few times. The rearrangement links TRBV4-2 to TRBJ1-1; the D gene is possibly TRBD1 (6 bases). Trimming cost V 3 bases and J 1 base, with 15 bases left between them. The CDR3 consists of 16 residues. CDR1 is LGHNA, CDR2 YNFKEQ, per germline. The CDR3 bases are TGTGCCAGCAGCCACGGGGACATATTCCGGAACACTGAAGCTTTCTTT. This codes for CASSHGDIFRNTEAFF.

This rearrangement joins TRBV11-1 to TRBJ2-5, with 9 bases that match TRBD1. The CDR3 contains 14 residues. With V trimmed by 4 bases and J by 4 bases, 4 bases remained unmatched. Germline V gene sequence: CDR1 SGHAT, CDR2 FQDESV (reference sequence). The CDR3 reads CASSWHRGLETQYF. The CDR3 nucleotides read TGTGCCAGCAGCTGGCACAGGGGGCTAGAGACCCAGTACTTC.

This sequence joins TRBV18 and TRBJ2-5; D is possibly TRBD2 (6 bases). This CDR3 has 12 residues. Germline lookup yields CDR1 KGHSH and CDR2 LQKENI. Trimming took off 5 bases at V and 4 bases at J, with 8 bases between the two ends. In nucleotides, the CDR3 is TGTGCCAGCTCATGGGGAGGAGAGACCCAGTACTTC. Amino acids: CASSWGGETQYF.

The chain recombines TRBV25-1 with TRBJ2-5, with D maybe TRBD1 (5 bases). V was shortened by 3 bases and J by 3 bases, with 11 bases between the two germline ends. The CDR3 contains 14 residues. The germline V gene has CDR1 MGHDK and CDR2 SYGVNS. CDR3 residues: CASSDRGSKETQYF. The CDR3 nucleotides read TGTGCCAGCAGTGATAGGGGCTCCAAAGAGACCCAGTACTTC.

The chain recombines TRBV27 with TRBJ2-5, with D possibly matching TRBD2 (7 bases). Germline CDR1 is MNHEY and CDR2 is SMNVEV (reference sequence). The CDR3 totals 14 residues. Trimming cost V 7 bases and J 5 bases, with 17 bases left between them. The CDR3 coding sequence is TGTGCCAGCACCCCTAGGGGGGGAAGTGAGACCCAGTACTTC. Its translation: CASTPRGGSETQYF.

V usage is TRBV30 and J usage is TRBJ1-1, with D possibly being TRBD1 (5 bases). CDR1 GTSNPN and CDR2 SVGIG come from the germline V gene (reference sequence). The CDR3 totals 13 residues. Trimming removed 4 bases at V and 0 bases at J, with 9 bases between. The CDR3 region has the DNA TGTGCCTGGATCAGGGTCATGAACACTGAAGCTTTCTTT. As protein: CAWIRVMNTEAFF.

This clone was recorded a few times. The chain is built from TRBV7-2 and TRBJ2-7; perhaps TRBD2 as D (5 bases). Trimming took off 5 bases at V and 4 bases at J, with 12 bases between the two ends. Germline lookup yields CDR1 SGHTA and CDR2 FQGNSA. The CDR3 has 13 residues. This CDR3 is CASSPRLTYEQYF. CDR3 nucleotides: TGTGCCAGCAGCCCCCGACTAACATACGAGCAGTACTTC.

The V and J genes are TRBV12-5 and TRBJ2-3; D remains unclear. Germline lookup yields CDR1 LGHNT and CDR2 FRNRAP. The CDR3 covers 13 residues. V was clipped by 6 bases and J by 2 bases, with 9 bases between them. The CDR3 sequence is CASGLANTDTQYF. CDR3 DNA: TGTGCTAGTGGCCTGGCCAACACAGATACGCAGTATTTT.

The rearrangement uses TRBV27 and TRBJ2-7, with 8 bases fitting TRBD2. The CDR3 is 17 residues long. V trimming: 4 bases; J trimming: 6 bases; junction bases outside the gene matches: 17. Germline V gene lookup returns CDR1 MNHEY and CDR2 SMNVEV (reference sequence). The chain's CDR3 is CASSSGGGAGGIGEQYF. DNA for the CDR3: TGTGCCAGCAGTTCTGGGGGTGGGGCGGGGGGTATAGGCGAGCAGTACTTC.

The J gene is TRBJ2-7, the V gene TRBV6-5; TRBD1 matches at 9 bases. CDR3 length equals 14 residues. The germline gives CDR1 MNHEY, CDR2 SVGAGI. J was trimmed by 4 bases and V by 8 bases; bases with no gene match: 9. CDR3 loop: CASLNTGGGYEQYF. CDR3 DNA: TGTGCCAGCCTGAACACAGGGGGCGGGTACGAGCAGTACTTC.

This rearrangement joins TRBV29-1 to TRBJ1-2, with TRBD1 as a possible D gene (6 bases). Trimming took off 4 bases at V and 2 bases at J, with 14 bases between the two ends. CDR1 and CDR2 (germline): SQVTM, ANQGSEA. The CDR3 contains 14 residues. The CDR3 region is CSVAGGQRNYGYTF. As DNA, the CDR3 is TGCAGCGTTGCTGGCGGACAGCGCAACTATGGCTACACCTTC.

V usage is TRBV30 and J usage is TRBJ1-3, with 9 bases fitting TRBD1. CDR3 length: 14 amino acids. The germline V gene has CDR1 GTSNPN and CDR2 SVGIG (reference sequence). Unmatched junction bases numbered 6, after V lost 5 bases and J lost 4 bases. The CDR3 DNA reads TGTGCCTGGGGGGGGACAGGGAACGGAAACACCATATATTTT. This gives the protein CAWGGTGNGNTIYF.

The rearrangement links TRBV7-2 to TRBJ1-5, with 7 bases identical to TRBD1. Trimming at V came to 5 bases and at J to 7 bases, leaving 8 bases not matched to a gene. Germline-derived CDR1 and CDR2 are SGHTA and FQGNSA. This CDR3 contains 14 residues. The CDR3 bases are TGTGCCAGCAGCGCAGACAGGGAGGCACAGCCCCAGCATTTT. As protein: CASSADREAQPQHF.

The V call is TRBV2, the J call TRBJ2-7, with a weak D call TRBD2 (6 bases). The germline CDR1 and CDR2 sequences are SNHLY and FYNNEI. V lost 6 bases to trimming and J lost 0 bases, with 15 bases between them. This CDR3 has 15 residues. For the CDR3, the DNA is TGTGCCAGCAGGGCGGGACTTGGGGTCTCCTACGAGCAGTACTTC. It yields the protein CASRAGLGVSYEQYF.